The 14 T cell receptor beta chains given below trace back to one sample, sequenced in a study of blood T cell repertoires in COVID-19. Libraries were prepared by immunoSEQ multiplex PCR; TCRdb keeps only in-frame clonotypes and omits some of them. The sample has 310,000 or so clones, around four fifths seen once. Material: peripheral blood. The source of these receptors is a woman aged 50 to 65 with acute or convalescent COVID-19.

The genes are TRBV28 and TRBJ2-5; the D gene is possibly TRBD1 (5 bases). The CDR3 sequence is 14 residues long. With 6 bases removed from V and 2 bases from J, the gap between germline ends came to 13 bases. Germline V gene lookup returns CDR1 MDHEN and CDR2 SYDVKM. CDR3 DNA sequence: TGTGCCAGCAGCCCTACACGACAGCAAGAGACCCAGTACTTC. This codes for CASSPTRQQETQYF. Variable domain in full (rest from reference TRBV28 and TRBJ2-5): DVKVTQSSRYLVKRTGEKVFLECVQDMDHENMFWYRQDPGLGLRLIYFSYDVKMKEKGDIPEGYSVSREKKERFSLILESASTNQTSMYLCASSPTRQQETQYFGPGTRLLVL.

Only a few counts were recorded for this clone. This chain connects TRBV5-1 to TRBJ2-1, with D possibly matching TRBD2 (6 bases). V was pared by 2 bases and J by 1 base, with 13 bases between. From germline, CDR1 is SGHRS and CDR2 YFSETQ. The CDR3 contains 16 residues. CDR3 sequence reads: CASSFTGTVSYNEQFF. As DNA, the CDR3 is TGCGCCAGCAGCTTTACCGGGACTGTTTCCTACAATGAGCAGTTCTTC.

By proportion, this clone is medium-sized. This chain connects TRBV27 to TRBJ2-1, with D possibly being TRBD1 (6 bases). This CDR3 spans 15 amino acids. The V end lost 5 bases, the J end lost 8 bases, and 19 bases lay between the germline ends. The germline CDR1 and CDR2 sequences are MNHEY and SMNVEV (reference sequence). CDR3 sequence reads: CASSLQSVGGDEQFF. CDR3 nucleotide sequence: TGTGCCAGCAGTCTACAGAGTGTAGGGGGAGATGAGCAGTTCTTC.

This rearrangement joins TRBV5-5 to TRBJ2-2; possible D gene TRBD1, 5 bases. Germline values: CDR1 SGHKS, CDR2 YYEKEE (reference sequence). The CDR3 sequence is 16 residues long. V lost 4 bases, J lost 0 bases, and 13 bases lay in between. The DNA of the CDR3 is TGTGCCAGCAGCAGAAGCCCAGGGTCGAACACCGGGGAGCTGTTTTTT. Its translation is CASSRSPGSNTGELFF. Full variable domain (rest looked up from reference TRBV5-5 and TRBJ2-2): DAGVTQSPTHLIKTRGQQVTLRCSPISGHKSVSWYQQVLGQGPQFIFQYYEKEERGRGNFPDRFSARQFPNYSSELNVNALLLGDSALYLCASSRSPGSNTGELFFGEGSRLTVL.

The chain has TRBV18 and TRBJ1-1; D remains ambiguous. Looked up from germline, CDR1 is KGHSH and CDR2 is LQKENI. V lost 6 bases and J 4 bases, leaving 12 bases between the germline ends. The CDR3 spans 13 residues. The CDR3 sequence: CASSADIPTEAFF. CDR3 sequence (DNA): TGTGCCAGCTCCGCCGACATCCCCACTGAAGCTTTCTTT.

The chain is built from TRBV10-3 and TRBJ1-3; possibly TRBD1 for D (5 bases). Per germline, CDR1 ENHRY and CDR2 SYGVKD. The CDR3 is made up of 15 amino acids. Trimming took 2 bases from V and 0 from J, leaving 8 bases between them. The CDR3 bases are TGTGCCATCAGTGAGGGGGCGCTCTCTGGAAACACCATATATTTT. Encoded protein: CAISEGALSGNTIYF.

The rearrangement joins TRBV10-1 to TRBJ2-5, with a possible D match to TRBD1 (5 bases). Germline V lookup: CDR1 WNHNN, CDR2 SYGVQD (reference sequence). This CDR3 is 16 amino acids long. Trimming pared 1 base from V and 2 bases from J, leaving 14 bases between. The CDR3 loop reads CASSEFRRDQQETQYF. The CDR3 coding sequence is TGCGCCAGCAGTGAGTTCCGCAGGGATCAACAAGAGACCCAGTACTTC.

This clone was picked up one time. The chain combines TRBV6-1 with TRBJ2-7; D might be TRBD1 (5 bases). CDR1 and CDR2 from the germline V gene are MNHNS and SASEGT. CDR3 length equals 15 residues. Trimming shortened V by 0 bases and J by 2 bases, and 11 bases separated the two germline ends. CDR3 DNA: TGTGCCAGCAGTGAAGCGGCGGACACCGCCTACGAGCAGTACGTC. Translating gives CASSEAADTAYEQYV.

This chain connects TRBV14 to TRBJ2-7, with 7 bases aligning to TRBD2. The CDR3 is 15 residues long. Germline CDR1 SGHDN, CDR2 FVKESK. The ends lost 5 bases at V and 0 bases at J; junction bases unmatched: 7. CDR3: CASSTRDYSSYEQYV. DNA for the CDR3: TGTGCCAGCAGCACCCGGGACTACAGCTCCTACGAGCAGTACGTC.

V gene TRBV6-5 combines with J gene TRBJ1-2, with 8 bases aligning to TRBD1. In germline, CDR1 is MNHEY, CDR2 SVGAGI. V lost 7 bases and J lost 4; bases outside the gene matches: 5. This CDR3 spans 13 amino acids. CDR3 in DNA: TGTGCCAGCAAAAGACAGGGGCCCTATGGCTACACCTTC. Protein product: CASKRQGPYGYTF.

The gene calls are TRBV18 and TRBJ2-1; D might be TRBD2 (6 bases). The germline V gene encodes CDR1 KGHSH and CDR2 LQKENI. This CDR3 has 12 amino acids. The ends were cut back, 0 bases at V and 9 bases at J, with 6 bases in the middle. As DNA, the CDR3 is TGTGCCAGCTCACCACCGGGAGGTGAGCAGTTCTTC. Amino acids: CASSPPGGEQFF.

This clone was observed a handful of times. The chain links TRBV6-5 to TRBJ1-5; D possibly corresponds to TRBD1 (5 bases). The V end was cut by 4 bases, the J end by 0 bases, with 10 bases between. The CDR3 has 15 residues. Per germline, CDR1 MNHEY and CDR2 SVGAGI. The CDR3 coding sequence is TGTGCCAGCAGTTTGACAGCGTTTAGCAATCAGCCCCAGCATTTT. This encodes CASSLTAFSNQPQHF.

The V gene is TRBV13, the J gene TRBJ1-1; 7 bases map to TRBD1. Per germline, CDR1 PRHDT and CDR2 FYEKMQ (reference sequence). This CDR3 is 15 amino acids long. Trimming took 5 bases from V and 0 from J; bases not matched to a gene: 6. The CDR3 sequence: CASSTRQGMNTEAFF. The CDR3, as DNA: TGTGCCAGCAGCACCCGACAGGGAATGAACACTGAAGCTTTCTTT.

V is TRBV9 and J is TRBJ2-3, with 12 bases that match TRBD2. The CDR3 loop spans 16 amino acids. J lost 5 bases, V lost 4 bases, and 8 bases had no gene match. Germline CDR1 is SGDLS and CDR2 is YYNGEE. CDR3: CASSRLAGDSGDTQYF. CDR3 DNA: TGTGCCAGCAGCAGACTAGCGGGAGATTCTGGAGATACGCAGTATTTT.